This TCR beta chain came from a study of blood T cell repertoires in COVID-19. Study overall: Spain, Italy and the United States supplied samples that represented acute and convalescent COVID-19. From T cells, B-cell-depleted T cells, or PBMCs came the material, which was cDNA or gDNA.

Original handling: Scientists estimated how many nucleated cells there were by amplifying reference gene primers. Sequenced by immunoSEQ multiplex PCR; TCRdb stores in-frame clones only, minus some. The D gene and trimming were derived from the DNA, and the V and J assignments and clone size from that table. The repertoire holds approximately 200,000 clones, with more than 85% as singletons. Germline values: CDR1 MDHEN, CDR2 SYDVKM. This CDR3 contains 13 residues. V lost 0 bases and J lost 3, with 6 bases in between. V usage is TRBV28 and J usage is TRBJ2-7, with D perhaps TRBD1 (5 bases). The sequenced material came from peripheral blood. The sequence was obtained from a man aged 65 to 79 with active or convalescent COVID-19. The CDR3 region is CASSLWDNYEQYF. The CDR3 region has the DNA TGTGCCAGCAGTTTATGGGACAACTACGAGCAGTACTTC.